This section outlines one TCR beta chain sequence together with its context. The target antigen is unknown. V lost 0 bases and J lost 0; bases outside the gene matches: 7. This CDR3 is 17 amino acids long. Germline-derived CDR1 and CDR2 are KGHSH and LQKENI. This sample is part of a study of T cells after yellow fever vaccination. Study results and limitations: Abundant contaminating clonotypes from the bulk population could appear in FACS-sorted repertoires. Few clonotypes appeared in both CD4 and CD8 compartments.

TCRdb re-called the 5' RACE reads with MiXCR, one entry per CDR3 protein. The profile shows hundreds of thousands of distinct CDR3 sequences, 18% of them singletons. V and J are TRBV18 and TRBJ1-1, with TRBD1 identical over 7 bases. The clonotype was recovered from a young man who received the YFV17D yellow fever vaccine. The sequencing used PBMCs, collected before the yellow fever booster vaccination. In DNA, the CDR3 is TGTGCCAGCTCACCACCTTACAGGGGAGGGATGAACACTGAAGCTTTCTTT. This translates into CASSPPYRGGMNTEAFF.